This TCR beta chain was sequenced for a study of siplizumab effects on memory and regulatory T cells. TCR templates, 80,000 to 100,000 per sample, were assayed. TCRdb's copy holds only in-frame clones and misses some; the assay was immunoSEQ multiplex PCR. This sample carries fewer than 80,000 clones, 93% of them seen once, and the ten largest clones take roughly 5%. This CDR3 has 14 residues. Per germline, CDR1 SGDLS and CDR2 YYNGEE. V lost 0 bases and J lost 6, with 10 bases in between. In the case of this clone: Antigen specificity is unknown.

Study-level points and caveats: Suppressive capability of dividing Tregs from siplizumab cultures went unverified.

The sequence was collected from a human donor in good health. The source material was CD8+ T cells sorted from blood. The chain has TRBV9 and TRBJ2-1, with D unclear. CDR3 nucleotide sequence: TGTGCCAGCAGCGTAGAACGGGCTGGCAATGAGCAGTTCTTC. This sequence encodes CASSVERAGNEQFF.